Presented here are 2 T cell receptor beta chains from one specimen sequenced in a study of blood T cell repertoires in COVID-19. Sequencing was performed with immunoSEQ multiplex PCR; in TCRdb, only in-frame clones are kept and a portion is missing. The table shows some 350,000 clones, with almost 90% occurring only once. Sequenced sample: peripheral blood. These receptors originate from a man aged 18-30 years with active or convalescent COVID-19.

The chain joins TRBV12-3 or TRBV12-4 to TRBJ1-1; D remains ambiguous. V was trimmed by 7 bases and J by 7 bases, leaving 16 bases between them. CDR3 size: 13 residues. The CDR3 DNA sequence: TGTGCCAGCAATTGGAATGGACTCGGTGAAGCTTTCTTT. It translates to CASNWNGLGEAFF.

The gene calls are TRBV9 and TRBJ2-7; 8 positions match TRBD2. CDR1 and CDR2 (germline): SGDLS, YYNGEE. V shed 3 bases and J 5 bases; nucleotides not matched to a gene: 13. This CDR3 comprises 16 residues. CDR3 amino acids: CASSAGTGTSLNEQYF. The CDR3 nucleotides are TGTGCCAGCAGCGCAGGTACCGGGACTAGTCTAAACGAGCAGTACTTC.